The 5 T cell receptor beta chains below were found in one sample sequenced in a study of beta chain features in type 1 diabetes. Since all of the isolated RNA was reverse transcribed, expressed TCRB transcripts were what got sequenced. TCRdb's copy holds only in-frame clones and misses some; the assay was immunoSEQ multiplex PCR. The sample lists roughly 500,000 clones; roughly 11% were seen once. The specimen was naive CD4+ T cells from blood. All receptors derive from a woman younger than 30 in good health.

This clone came up a few times. The chain employs TRBV28 and TRBJ1-4; D is unresolved. V lost 3 bases to trimming and J lost 11 bases, with 19 bases between them. The germline gives CDR1 MDHEN, CDR2 SYDVKM. This CDR3 spans 15 amino acids. The CDR3 loop is CASSFWDSSNGKLFF. The CDR3 DNA is TGTGCCAGCAGTTTTTGGGATTCCTCCAACGGGAAACTGTTTTTT.

This clone has more than one count but fewer than ten. This chain connects TRBV10-3 to TRBJ2-1; D is ambiguous. The CDR3 sequence is 13 residues long. Germline loops: CDR1 ENHRY, CDR2 SYGVKD. V lost 8 bases, J lost 0 bases, and 8 bases lay in between. CDR3 nucleotides: TGTGCCATCGGTCCTAGCTCCTACAATGAGCAGTTCTTC. Translation: CAIGPSSYNEQFF.

The chain couples TRBV6-5 to TRBJ2-7; D is uncertain. There are 15 residues in the CDR3. Trimming removed 0 bases at V and 3 bases at J, with 12 bases between. The V gene's germline CDR1 is MNHEY and CDR2 SVGAGI. CDR3 sequence reads: CASSYSLGRRYEQYF. The CDR3 bases are TGTGCCAGCAGTTACTCGCTAGGAAGACGCTACGAGCAGTACTTC.

A few counts support this clone. V and J are TRBV30 and TRBJ1-1, with D hard to call. Germline V gene data show CDR1 as GTSNPN and CDR2 as SVGIG (reference sequence). The CDR3 contains 13 residues. Deletions cut 0 bases from V and 5 bases from J, with 10 bases between. CDR3 coding DNA: TGTGCCTGGAGTGTACTTGGGGTAACTGAAGCTTTCTTT. Amino acid sequence: CAWSVLGVTEAFF.

CDR3 sequence reads: CASSFGNSDTDTQYF. The CDR3 DNA reads TGTGCCAGCAGCTTCGGAAATAGCGACACAGATACGCAGTATTTT. The chain links TRBV7-9 to TRBJ2-3, with D perhaps matching TRBD2 (5 bases). The CDR3 loop spans 15 amino acids. The germline V and J ends were trimmed by 3 bases and 2 bases, with 12 bases remaining between them. From germline, CDR1 is SEHNR and CDR2 FQNEAQ (reference sequence).